These 31 T cell receptor beta chains were all obtained from the same sample, sequenced in a study of cytomegalovirus exposure and HLA in healthy donors (dated by TCRdb to between 2016 and 2019). Libraries were made using the immunoSEQ multiplex PCR assay. The multiplex PCR relied on a mix of 60 forward primers for TCR Vbeta segments and 13 reverse primers for TCR Jbeta segments. This is the immuneACCESS table as TCRdb keeps it, with only in-frame sequences that have V and J called. A part of the clones is gone; compared with another copy, unresolved V genes explain less than half, and the rest is unexplained. The sample profile shows roughly 180,000 clones; roughly four fifths of them were found once. Clones ranked in the top ten supply 0.7% to 0.8% of the sample. What was sequenced was PBMCs. Receptors originate from a female donor in good health and CMV-seronegative.

Notes on this clone: At one of its ends the junction is not consistent with the germline gene, which may arise from a read error. The chain combines TRBV28 with TRBJ1-2; the match to TRBD1 covers 10 bases. In germline, CDR1 is MDHEN, CDR2 SYDVKM. The CDR3 has 16 residues. The CDR3 region has the DNA TGTGCCAGCAGTTTTCCCCGGACAGGGGGTAACTCTGGCTACACCTTC. Encoded protein: CASSFPRTGGNSGYTF.

This clone was detected only a few times. The chain is built from TRBV28 and TRBJ2-1; TRBD1 matches at 7 bases. V lost 3 bases and J lost 5; bases outside the gene matches: 4. From germline, CDR1 is MDHEN and CDR2 SYDVKM. The CDR3 is 14 residues long. This CDR3 is CASSFRQGDNEQFF. The CDR3 DNA reads TGTGCCAGCAGTTTTAGACAGGGTGACAATGAGCAGTTCTTC. Variable domain in full (rest from reference TRBV28 and TRBJ2-1): DVKVTQSSRYLVKRTGEKVFLECVQDMDHENMFWYRQDPGLGLRLIYFSYDVKMKEKGDIPEGYSVSREKKERFSLILESASTNQTSMYLCASSFRQGDNEQFFGPGTRLTVL.

Remarks on this clone: A read error may account for a junction end that differs from germline. The rearrangement links TRBV28 to TRBJ1-1, with 8 positions matching TRBD1. Per germline, CDR1 MDHEN and CDR2 SYDVKM. The CDR3 contains 10 residues. The CDR3 spells CASSSNRGDF. CDR3 in DNA: TGTGCCAGCAGTTCGAACAGGGGGGACTTT.

In its sample, this clone was seen a few times. The chain has TRBV18 and TRBJ2-1, with D possibly TRBD2 on 7 matching bases. This CDR3 is built from 14 residues. Trimming stripped 3 bases from V and 8 bases from J, with 14 bases between. CDR1 KGHSH and CDR2 LQKENI come from the germline V gene. The CDR3 coding sequence is TGTGCCAGCTCACCGCAGAGGGGGGGAGATGAGCAGTTCTTC. Its translation: CASSPQRGGDEQFF.

CDR3: CASSLTGTGGYEQYF. DNA for the CDR3: TGCGCCAGCAGCCTAACCGGGACAGGGGGTTACGAGCAGTACTTC. The chain couples TRBV4-1 to TRBJ2-7, with 11 bases aligning to TRBD1. The CDR3 runs 15 residues. After removal of 4 bases from V and 4 bases from J, the junction contained 6 bases not matched to a gene. The germline CDR1 and CDR2 sequences are MGHRA and YSYEKL.

This sequence joins TRBV9 and TRBJ1-3; D ambiguous. This CDR3 is 15 amino acids long. Looked up from germline, CDR1 is SGDLS and CDR2 is YYNGEE. V lost 1 base and J lost 5, with 13 bases in between. The CDR3 DNA is TGTGCCAGCAGCGTATTAGTATCACTTAGAAACACCATATATTTT. Its protein product is CASSVLVSLRNTIYF. Together with reference TRBV9 and TRBJ1-3, the CDR3 gives the full variable domain: DSGVTQTPKHLITATGQRVTLRCSPRSGDLSVYWYQQSLDQGLQFLIQYYNGEERAKGNILERFSAQQFPDLHSELNLSSLELGDSALYFCASSVLVSLRNTIYFGEGSWLTVV.

The chain carries TRBV30 and TRBJ2-5, with 12 bases identical to TRBD2. V trimming: 5 bases; J trimming: 4 bases; junction bases outside the gene matches: 5. The CDR3 spans 14 residues. Germline lookup yields CDR1 GTSNPN and CDR2 SVGIG (reference sequence). CDR3 loop: CAWCLTSGRETQYF. Written as DNA, the CDR3 is TGTGCCTGGTGCCTGACTAGCGGGAGAGAGACCCAGTACTTC.

The J gene is TRBJ2-1, the V gene TRBV19; the match to TRBD2 covers 7 bases. The CDR3 runs to 14 residues. Germline V gives CDR1 LNHDA, CDR2 SQIVND (reference sequence). Germline trimming cut 11 bases from V and 4 bases from J; bases unmatched to any gene: 11. In DNA, the CDR3 is TGTGCCGCGTCGGGGAGCGGGACTTACAATGAGCAGTTCTTC. Translated: CAASGSGTYNEQFF.

The genes are TRBV11-1 and TRBJ2-5; TRBD2 matches 7 bases. The V segment lost 5 bases and the J segment 4 bases; nucleotides outside the gene matches: 13. CDR3 length: 16 residues. Germline V gene sequence: CDR1 SGHAT, CDR2 FQDESV (reference sequence). In nucleotides, the CDR3 is TGTGCCAGCAGCGTTTCCGGCGGGAGTCGGGGAGAGACCCAGTACTTC. Translation: CASSVSGGSRGETQYF.

The chain uses TRBV7-3 and TRBJ2-7, with D possibly being TRBD2 (5 bases). Germline CDR1 and CDR2: SGHTA and FQGTGA. CDR3 length equals 14 residues. The V end was cut by 6 bases, the J end by 5 bases, with 17 bases between. CDR3: CASRSGLTTDEQYF. DNA of the CDR3: TGTGCCAGCAGATCCGGACTTACGACGGACGAGCAGTACTTC.

This chain uses TRBV6-1 with TRBJ2-1, with 7 bases fitting TRBD2. CDR3 length equals 15 residues. J was trimmed by 3 bases and V by 2 bases; bases with no gene match: 4. Germline V gene lookup returns CDR1 MNHNS and CDR2 SASEGT. The CDR3 reads CASSEWVAGYNEQFF. Written as DNA, the CDR3 is TGTGCCAGCAGTGAATGGGTAGCGGGCTACAATGAGCAGTTCTTC.

A single count supports this clone. This chain connects TRBV30 to TRBJ2-4, with D possibly matching TRBD1 (6 bases). Germline V gives CDR1 GTSNPN, CDR2 SVGIG (reference sequence). Trimming cost V 3 bases and J 1 base, with 7 bases left between them. The CDR3 covers 13 residues. Here the CDR3 reads CAWRQGAKNIQYF. The CDR3 region has the DNA TGTGCCTGGAGACAGGGTGCCAAAAACATTCAGTACTTC.

This clone was observed a single time. The rearrangement uses TRBV27 and TRBJ2-5; tentative D call: TRBD2 (5 bases). CDR1 is MNHEY, CDR2 SMNVEV, per germline (reference sequence). This CDR3 spans 15 amino acids. Trimming took off 8 bases at V and 0 bases at J, with 16 bases between the two ends. This CDR3 reads CASGNQLGNQETQYF. The CDR3, as DNA: TGTGCCAGCGGAAATCAACTAGGGAACCAAGAGACCCAGTACTTC.

The chain couples TRBV19 to TRBJ2-1, with 14 bases that match TRBD2. Germline values: CDR1 LNHDA, CDR2 SQIVND (reference sequence). The CDR3 covers 21 residues. The ends lost 0 bases at V and 1 base at J; junction bases unmatched: 11. CDR3 sequence reads: CASSIEPGTSGRYGSYNEQFF. CDR3 coding DNA: TGTGCCAGTAGTATAGAGCCCGGGACTAGCGGGAGATATGGGTCCTACAATGAGCAGTTCTTC.

The chain combines TRBV12-5 with TRBJ2-5, with TRBD1 identical over 12 bases. In germline, CDR1 is LGHNT, CDR2 FRNRAP. CDR3 size: 17 residues. V shed 2 bases and J 4 bases; nucleotides not matched to a gene: 8. CDR3 region: CASGLTRDRGLGETQYF. The CDR3 DNA reads TGTGCTAGTGGTTTGACCCGGGACAGGGGGCTGGGAGAGACCCAGTACTTC. Together with reference TRBV12-5 and TRBJ2-5, the CDR3 gives the full variable domain: DARVTQTPRHKVTEMGQEVTMRCQPILGHNTVFWYRQTMMQGLELLAYFRNRAPLDDSGMPKDRFSAEMPDATLATLKIQPSEPRDSAVYFCASGLTRDRGLGETQYFGPGTRLLVL.

The gene calls are TRBV7-2 and TRBJ2-2; D may be TRBD2 (6 bases). The CDR3 has 14 residues. Deletions cut 5 bases from V and 7 bases from J, with 14 bases between. Germline loops: CDR1 SGHTA, CDR2 FQGNSA. The CDR3 nucleotides read TGTGCCAGCAGCACGCGGACTACGGGCGGGGAGCTGTTTTTT. The encoded protein is CASSTRTTGGELFF.

V gene TRBV19 combines with J gene TRBJ2-7, with 12 nucleotides matching TRBD1. The J segment lost 6 bases and the V segment lost 5 bases, leaving 5 bases of the junction unmatched. The CDR3 runs 14 residues. Germline CDR1 reads LNHDA; CDR2 reads SQIVND (reference sequence). DNA for the CDR3: TGTGCCAGTAGTCGTGGGACAGGGGGCAGCGAGCAGTACTTC. Its protein is CASSRGTGGSEQYF.

CDR3 sequence (DNA): TGTGCCATCAGTGAGTCCGTTAGCCGGGAAGAGACCCAGTACTTC. Translation: CAISESVSREETQYF. The chain couples TRBV10-3 to TRBJ2-5; D remains ambiguous. The CDR3 is made up of 15 amino acids. Germline lookup yields CDR1 ENHRY and CDR2 SYGVKD. The V gene lost 0 bases and the J gene lost 3 bases, with 11 bases spanning the gap.

V gene TRBV4-2 combines with J gene TRBJ2-7; no definite D call. V lost 0 bases and J lost 6, with 6 bases in between. The V gene's germline CDR1 is LGHNA and CDR2 YNFKEQ. The CDR3 is made up of 12 amino acids. The CDR3 coding sequence is TGTGCCAGCAGCCAAGATTCCCGCGAGCAGTACTTC. Its protein product is CASSQDSREQYF.

For the CDR3, the DNA is TGTGCCTGCGAACCCGCCGGGACACCCCCGAGGGAGACCCAGTACTTC. This sequence encodes CACEPAGTPPRETQYF. The V and J genes are TRBV28 and TRBJ2-5; D possibly corresponds to TRBD1 (6 bases). Germline V gives CDR1 MDHEN, CDR2 SYDVKM. V dropped 11 bases and J dropped 5 bases, with 27 bases sitting between them. The CDR3 contains 16 residues.

The chain carries TRBV28 and TRBJ2-7; 8 bases match TRBD1. J lost 3 bases, V lost 5 bases, and 9 bases had no gene match. This CDR3 has 15 amino acids. Looked up from germline, CDR1 is MDHEN and CDR2 is SYDVKM. Here the CDR3 DNA reads TGTGCCAGCAGTCACGGACAGGGTTCCTTCTACGAGCAGTACTTC. Amino acid sequence: CASSHGQGSFYEQYF.

This clone was picked up a small number of times. The chain joins TRBV10-3 to TRBJ2-3, with D maybe TRBD1 (6 bases). CDR1 is ENHRY and CDR2 is SYGVKD in the germline V gene. The CDR3 totals 14 residues. Trimming removed 6 bases at V and 6 bases at J, with 16 bases between. As DNA, the CDR3 is TGTGCCATCAGGGCAGGGGACCCGCTGGATACGCAGTATTTT. Protein: CAIRAGDPLDTQYF.

The rearrangement joins TRBV4-1 to TRBJ2-5; tentative D call: TRBD1 (6 bases). Trimming took 4 bases from V and 1 from J, leaving 13 bases between them. CDR3 length: 15 residues. Germline loops: CDR1 MGHRA, CDR2 YSYEKL. The CDR3 DNA reads TGCGCCAGCAGCCCATCCGGGACAATCCAAGAGACCCAGTACTTC. The encoded protein is CASSPSGTIQETQYF.

This clone came up a few times. V gene TRBV9 combines with J gene TRBJ2-5; 15 nucleotides match TRBD2. Germline values: CDR1 SGDLS, CDR2 YYNGEE. With 2 bases clipped from V and 1 base from J, the junction kept 6 bases outside the gene matches. The CDR3 has 18 amino acids. CDR3 sequence: CASSVGTSGGSAQETQYF. The CDR3 nucleotides are TGTGCCAGCAGCGTCGGGACTAGCGGGGGGTCCGCCCAAGAGACCCAGTACTTC.

The V call is TRBV12-5, the J call TRBJ2-1; 7 bases agree with TRBD1. The germline CDR1 and CDR2 sequences are LGHNT and FRNRAP. This CDR3 has 13 residues. The V and J ends lost 6 bases and 5 bases, in that order; junction bases with no gene match: 4. CDR3 DNA sequence: TGTGCTAGTGGCACCGGGACAGACAATGAGCAGTTCTTC. Encoded protein: CASGTGTDNEQFF.

The chain recombines TRBV6-5 with TRBJ1-3, with D tentatively TRBD1 (5 bases). The germline V gene encodes CDR1 MNHEY and CDR2 SVGAGI. Trimming cost V 5 bases and J 2 bases, with 13 bases left between them. CDR3 length: 15 amino acids. CDR3 sequence reads: CASSGPGGTGNTIYF. The CDR3 coding sequence is TGTGCCAGCAGTGGGCCGGGGGGGACTGGAAACACCATATATTTT.

CDR3 nucleotide sequence: TGTGCCAGCAGCTTCGATAGCGGGGGGCCAGGAGATACGCAGTATTTT. Its protein is CASSFDSGGPGDTQYF. This rearrangement joins TRBV11-2 to TRBJ2-3, with 10 bases identical to TRBD2. Trimming removed 3 bases from V and 5 bases from J; junction bases left unmatched: 8. This CDR3 contains 16 residues. Per germline, CDR1 SGHAT and CDR2 FQNNGV.

There are a few counts of this clone. The chain combines TRBV4-3 with TRBJ2-1, with D unclear. The CDR3 has 12 residues. Germline V gene data show CDR1 as LGHNA and CDR2 as YSLEER. V gave up 0 bases and J gave up 12 bases, with 9 bases separating them. In nucleotides, the CDR3 is TGCGCCAGCAGCCAAGATAGCCGGAGGCAGTTCTTC. Protein product: CASSQDSRRQFF.

The V gene is TRBV4-3, the J gene TRBJ2-3, with unresolved D. CDR1 and CDR2 from the germline V gene are LGHNA and YSLEER. V lost 1 base and J lost 0, with 17 bases in between. The CDR3 contains 18 residues. CDR3 protein: CASSQVNSVVFSTDTQYF. The CDR3 DNA is TGCGCCAGCAGCCAAGTAAACTCGGTCGTCTTTAGCACAGATACGCAGTATTTT.

This rearrangement joins TRBV11-1 to TRBJ2-7, with D possibly TRBD2 on 5 matching bases. The CDR3 has 13 amino acids. V gave up 6 bases and J gave up 3 bases, with 12 bases separating them. Germline V gene sequence: CDR1 SGHAT, CDR2 FQDESV (reference sequence). The CDR3 protein is CASREGLVYEQYF. CDR3 in DNA: TGTGCCAGCAGAGAGGGCCTAGTCTACGAGCAGTACTTC. The entire variable domain, with the rest obtained from reference TRBV11-1 and TRBJ2-7, is as follows: EAEVAQSPRYKITEKSQAVAFWCDPISGHATLYWYRQILGQGPELLVQFQDESVVDDSQLPKDRFSAERLKGVDSTLKIQPAELGDSAMYLCASREGLVYEQYFGPGTRLTVT.

The CDR3 sequence is CASSLVATNYGYTF. Written as DNA, the CDR3 is TGTGCCAGCAGCTTGGTGGCAACTAACTATGGCTACACCTTC. The chain joins TRBV5-5 to TRBJ1-2; D is uncertain. This CDR3 comprises 14 residues. V shed 0 bases and J shed 0 bases, with 6 bases lying between them. Germline V gene data show CDR1 as SGHKS and CDR2 as YYEKEE (reference sequence).